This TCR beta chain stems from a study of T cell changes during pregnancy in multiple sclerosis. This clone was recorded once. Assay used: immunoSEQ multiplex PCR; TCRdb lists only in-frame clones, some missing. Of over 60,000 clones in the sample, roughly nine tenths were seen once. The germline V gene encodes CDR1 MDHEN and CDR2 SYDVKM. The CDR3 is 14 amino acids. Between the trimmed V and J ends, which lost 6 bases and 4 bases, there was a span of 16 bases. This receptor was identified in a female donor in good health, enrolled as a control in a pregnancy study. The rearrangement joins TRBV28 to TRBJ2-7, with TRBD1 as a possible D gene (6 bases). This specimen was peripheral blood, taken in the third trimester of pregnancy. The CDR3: CASSELQGGYEQYF. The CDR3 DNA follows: TGTGCCAGCAGCGAGCTACAGGGCGGGTACGAGCAGTACTTC.